A selection of T cell receptor beta chains follows, all from one sample in a study of Ad26.COV2.S vaccination and SARS-CoV-2 variants. The table came from immunoSEQ multiplex PCR; TCRdb's copy has only in-frame clones and leaves some out. The sample records 350,000 to 450,000 clones, about 92% being singletons. The sequencing here drew on peripheral blood, taken after recovery from COVID-19. Every receptor here comes from a human donor who had recovered from COVID-19. CDR3s include the opening cysteine and the closing phenylalanine or tryptophan. The D gene is left open where the match is weak. Size tells how often a clone was seen (once, few, many) or the class of an expanded clone, and some rows leave it out.

CDR3 DNA: TGCGCCAGCAGTGGACAGGGTACGCCCGGGGAGCTGTTTTTT
CDR3 protein: CASSGQGTPGELFF
J gene: TRBJ2-2
V gene: TRBV10-1
clone size: NA
D gene: TRBD1

CDR3 DNA: TGTGCCAGCAAGGTACAGGGGGCTGAGGGCCAGTACTTC
CDR3 protein: CASKVQGAEGQYF
J gene: TRBJ2-5
V gene: TRBV6-5
clone size: NA
D gene: TRBD1

CDR3 DNA: TGTGCCACCCCGAAGGGCGGCGAGCAGTACTTC
CDR3 protein: CATPKGGEQYF
J gene: TRBJ2-7
V gene: TRBV7-2
clone size: NA
D gene: NA

CDR3 DNA: TGTGCTAGTGGTTTTGGTCTGGACGAAGCTTTCTTT
CDR3 protein: CASGFGLDEAFF
J gene: TRBJ1-1
V gene: TRBV12-5
clone size: NA
D gene: NA

CDR3 DNA: TGTGCCAGCAGTTTATCGATGAGACAGAACATCTATGGCTACACCTTC
CDR3 protein: CASSLSMRQNIYGYTF
J gene: TRBJ1-2
V gene: TRBV27
clone size: NA
D gene: NA

CDR3 DNA: TGTGCTAGTGGTTTGGCACAGGGGGCTAATGAAAAACTGTTTTTT
CDR3 protein: CASGLAQGANEKLFF
J gene: TRBJ1-4
V gene: TRBV12-5
clone size: NA
D gene: TRBD1

CDR3 DNA: TGTGCCAGCAGCTTGAGGGCTTCGGACTACTCTGGAAACACCATATATTTT
CDR3 protein: CASSLRASDYSGNTIYF
J gene: TRBJ1-3
V gene: TRBV5-4
clone size: once
D gene: NA

CDR3 DNA: TGTGCCAGCAGCTTTGGGGATTGGGAGACCCAGTACTTC
CDR3 protein: CASSFGDWETQYF
J gene: TRBJ2-5
V gene: TRBV5-6
clone size: NA
D gene: NA

CDR3 DNA: TGCGCCAGCAGCCAAGTACTGAGGGGCGCAGAGACCCAGTACTTC
CDR3 protein: CASSQVLRGAETQYF
J gene: TRBJ2-5
V gene: TRBV4-1
clone size: NA
D gene: NA

CDR3 DNA: TGTGCCAGCAGCTTGAGGGGCGTCAATTCACCCCTCCACTTT
CDR3 protein: CASSLRGVNSPLHF
J gene: TRBJ1-6
V gene: TRBV7-9
clone size: NA
D gene: NA

CDR3 DNA: TGTGCCAGCAGCCCGGGACTAGCGGGGGGCCACATTAGCTCCTACAATGAGCAGTTCTTC
CDR3 protein: CASSPGLAGGHISSYNEQFF
J gene: TRBJ2-1
V gene: TRBV9
clone size: NA
D gene: TRBD2

CDR3 DNA: TGTGCCAGTAGCGGGCCATTTTACAATGAGCAGTTCTTC
CDR3 protein: CASSGPFYNEQFF
J gene: TRBJ2-1
V gene: TRBV19
clone size: NA
D gene: NA

CDR3 DNA: TGTGCCACCAGCAGTGGGCAGGCCTCCTACGAGCAGTACTTC
CDR3 protein: CATSSGQASYEQYF
J gene: TRBJ2-7
V gene: TRBV15
clone size: NA
D gene: NA

CDR3 DNA: TGTGCCAGCAGCCAAGATGGGCAGGTCGGTCTCTCTGGGGCCAACGTCCTGACTTTC
CDR3 protein: CASSQDGQVGLSGANVLTF
J gene: TRBJ2-6
V gene: TRBV14
clone size: NA
D gene: NA

CDR3 DNA: TGTGCCAGCAGCTTAGCGCCGGCGGCGGATGAAAAACTGTTTTTT
CDR3 protein: CASSLAPAADEKLFF
J gene: TRBJ1-4
V gene: TRBV7-2
clone size: NA
D gene: NA

CDR3 DNA: TGTGCCAGCAGCTTAGCAGGGAACACTGAAGCTTTCTTT
CDR3 protein: CASSLAGNTEAFF
J gene: TRBJ1-1
V gene: TRBV7-9
clone size: NA
D gene: NA

CDR3 DNA: TGTGCCAGCAGGGGACAGGGGGGACCTTACGAGCAGTACTTC
CDR3 protein: CASRGQGGPYEQYF
J gene: TRBJ2-7
V gene: TRBV27
clone size: NA
D gene: TRBD1

CDR3 DNA: TGTGCCAGCAGCCCTCTCTCCTCAGGCTCTGAAGCTTTCTTT
CDR3 protein: CASSPLSSGSEAFF
J gene: TRBJ1-1
V gene: TRBV28
clone size: many
D gene: NA

CDR3 DNA: TGTGCCAGTAGTATAGATCCAGGGTCCGAGCAGTACTTC
CDR3 protein: CASSIDPGSEQYF
J gene: TRBJ2-7
V gene: TRBV19
clone size: NA
D gene: NA

CDR3 DNA: TGTGCCAGCAGGGATGTGAACACTGAAGCTTTCTTT
CDR3 protein: CASRDVNTEAFF
J gene: TRBJ1-1
V gene: TRBV7-9
clone size: once
D gene: NA

CDR3 DNA: TGTGCCAGTAGTATAGACGCTCGGAACTATAATTCACCCCTCCACTTT
CDR3 protein: CASSIDARNYNSPLHF
J gene: TRBJ1-6
V gene: TRBV19
clone size: once
D gene: NA

CDR3 DNA: TGTGCCAGCAGTTCGGGGCCAGATACGCAGTATTTT
CDR3 protein: CASSSGPDTQYF
J gene: TRBJ2-3
V gene: TRBV28
clone size: NA
D gene: NA

CDR3 DNA: TGTGCCAGCAGTGGCAAGCAGGGGGTTTTTTTGGGGGCTTTCTTT
CDR3 protein: CASSGKQGVFLGAFF
J gene: TRBJ1-1
V gene: TRBV2
clone size: NA
D gene: TRBD1

CDR3 DNA: TGTGCCAGCAGCCCACTATCCATGAACACTGAAGCTTTCTTT
CDR3 protein: CASSPLSMNTEAFF
J gene: TRBJ1-1
V gene: TRBV7-3
clone size: NA
D gene: NA

CDR3 DNA: TGTGCCAGCAGCTACCGGAGCCAATCCTACGAGCAGTACTTC
CDR3 protein: CASSYRSQSYEQYF
J gene: TRBJ2-7
V gene: TRBV5-8
clone size: NA
D gene: NA

CDR3 DNA: TGTGCCAGCAGCTTGTGGGGACGGACCCGACGAAGTTATGGTGAAAAACTGTTTTTT
CDR3 protein: CASSLWGRTRRSYGEKLFF
J gene: TRBJ1-4
V gene: TRBV5-6
clone size: NA
D gene: NA

CDR3 DNA: TGTGCCAGCAGCCAGTGGACAGGGGGCCAAGAGACCCAGTACTTC
CDR3 protein: CASSQWTGGQETQYF
J gene: TRBJ2-5
V gene: TRBV14
clone size: NA
D gene: TRBD1

CDR3 DNA: TGTGCCAGCAGCTTATTACCAGGGGGCAACTATGGCTACACCTTC
CDR3 protein: CASSLLPGGNYGYTF
J gene: TRBJ1-2
V gene: TRBV13
clone size: NA
D gene: TRBD1

CDR3 DNA: TGTGCGAGCAGCTTGAGCCTCAACTACGAGCAGTACTTC
CDR3 protein: CASSLSLNYEQYF
J gene: TRBJ2-7
V gene: TRBV7-2
clone size: NA
D gene: NA

CDR3 DNA: TGTGCCAGCAGCCTGACGACAGGGGCTGAAGCTTTCTTT
CDR3 protein: CASSLTTGAEAFF
J gene: TRBJ1-1
V gene: TRBV7-9
clone size: NA
D gene: TRBD1

CDR3 DNA: TGTGCCAGCAGAGTACAGGGGGAGGAGACCCAGTACTTC
CDR3 protein: CASRVQGEETQYF
J gene: TRBJ2-5
V gene: TRBV6-6
clone size: NA
D gene: TRBD1

CDR3 DNA: TGTGCCAGCAGCTCCTCAACGGGACTAGCGGGGGGGGCCTACGAGCAGTACTTC
CDR3 protein: CASSSSTGLAGGAYEQYF
J gene: TRBJ2-7
V gene: TRBV7-9
clone size: NA
D gene: TRBD2

CDR3 DNA: TGTGCCAGTAGTACGGCTCCCACCGCGGGCTACACCTTC
CDR3 protein: CASSTAPTAGYTF
J gene: TRBJ1-2
V gene: TRBV19
clone size: once
D gene: NA

CDR3 DNA: TGTGCCAGCAGTTTCGTGGATACGCAGTATTTT
CDR3 protein: CASSFVDTQYF
J gene: TRBJ2-3
V gene: TRBV6-2/TRBV6-3
clone size: many
D gene: NA

CDR3 DNA: TGCGCCAGCAGCAGCTTCCACGAGCAGTACTTC
CDR3 protein: CASSSFHEQYF
J gene: TRBJ2-7
V gene: TRBV5-1
clone size: NA
D gene: NA

CDR3 DNA: TGTGCCAGCTCACCGTACAGCCGGCCAGATACGCAGTATTTT
CDR3 protein: CASSPYSRPDTQYF
J gene: TRBJ2-3
V gene: TRBV18
clone size: NA
D gene: NA

CDR3 DNA: TGTGCCAGCAGCTTAGGGAAGGAAGCTTTCTTT
CDR3 protein: CASSLGKEAFF
J gene: TRBJ1-1
V gene: TRBV6-2/TRBV6-3
clone size: NA
D gene: NA

CDR3 DNA: TGTGCCAGCAGCTTATTCAGGGGGCAAGAGACCCAGTACTTC
CDR3 protein: CASSLFRGQETQYF
J gene: TRBJ2-5
V gene: TRBV11-2
clone size: NA
D gene: TRBD1

CDR3 DNA: TGTGCCACCAGCAGAGGGGCCCGAGTGGTTTCGGGGGACTATGGCTACACCTTC
CDR3 protein: CATSRGARVVSGDYGYTF
J gene: TRBJ1-2
V gene: TRBV15
clone size: NA
D gene: NA

CDR3 DNA: TGTGCCAGCAGCTTAGAGCATCAGTTGGATGGCTACACCTTC
CDR3 protein: CASSLEHQLDGYTF
J gene: TRBJ1-2
V gene: TRBV7-2
clone size: once
D gene: NA

CDR3 DNA: TGTGCCACCAGCACTACAGGGGCCTTGAACACCGGGGAGCTGTTTTTT
CDR3 protein: CATSTTGALNTGELFF
J gene: TRBJ2-2
V gene: TRBV15
clone size: NA
D gene: TRBD1

CDR3 DNA: TGCGCCAGCAGCCAAGGGATCGGACAGGGGGCTGGGGCCAACGTCCTGACTTTC
CDR3 protein: CASSQGIGQGAGANVLTF
J gene: TRBJ2-6
V gene: TRBV4-3
clone size: NA
D gene: TRBD1